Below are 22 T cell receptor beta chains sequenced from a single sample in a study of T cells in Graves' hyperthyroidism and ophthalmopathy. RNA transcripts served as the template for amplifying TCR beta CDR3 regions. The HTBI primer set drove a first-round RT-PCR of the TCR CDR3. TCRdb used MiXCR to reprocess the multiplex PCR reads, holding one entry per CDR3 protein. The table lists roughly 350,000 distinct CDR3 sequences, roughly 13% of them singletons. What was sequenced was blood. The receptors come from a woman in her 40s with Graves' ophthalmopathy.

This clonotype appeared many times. CDR3 residues: CASSRSPQTVNYGYTF. Here the CDR3 DNA reads TGTGCCAGCAGTCGTTCTCCCCAGACAGTAAACTATGGCTACACCTTC. V is TRBV12-3 or TRBV12-4 and J is TRBJ1-2; tentative D call: TRBD1 (5 bases). CDR3 size: 16 residues. With 5 bases removed from V and 2 bases from J, the gap between germline ends came to 18 bases.

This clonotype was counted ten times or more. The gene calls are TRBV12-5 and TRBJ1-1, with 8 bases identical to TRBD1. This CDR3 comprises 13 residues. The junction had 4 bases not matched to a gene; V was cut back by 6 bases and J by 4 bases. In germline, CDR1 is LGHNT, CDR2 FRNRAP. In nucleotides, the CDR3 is TGTGCTAGTGGCCTTGGGACAGGCACTGAAGCTTTCTTT. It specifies CASGLGTGTEAFF. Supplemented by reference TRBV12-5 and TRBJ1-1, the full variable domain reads DARVTQTPRHKVTEMGQEVTMRCQPILGHNTVFWYRQTMMQGLELLAYFRNRAPLDDSGMPKDRFSAEMPDATLATLKIQPSEPRDSAVYFCASGLGTGTEAFFGQGTRLTVV.

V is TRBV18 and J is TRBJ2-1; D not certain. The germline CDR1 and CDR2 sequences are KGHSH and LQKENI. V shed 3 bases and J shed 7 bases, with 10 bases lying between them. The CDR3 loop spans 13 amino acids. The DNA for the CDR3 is TGTGCCAGCTCACCGGACCTAGGGAATGAGCAGTTCTTC. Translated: CASSPDLGNEQFF.

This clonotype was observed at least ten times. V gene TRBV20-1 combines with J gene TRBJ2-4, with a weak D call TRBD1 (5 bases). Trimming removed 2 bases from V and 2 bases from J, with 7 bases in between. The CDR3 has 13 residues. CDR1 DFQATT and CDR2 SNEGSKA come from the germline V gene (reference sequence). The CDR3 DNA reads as TGCAGTGCTAGATCAGGGTCCAAAAACATTCAGTACTTC. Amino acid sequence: CSARSGSKNIQYF.

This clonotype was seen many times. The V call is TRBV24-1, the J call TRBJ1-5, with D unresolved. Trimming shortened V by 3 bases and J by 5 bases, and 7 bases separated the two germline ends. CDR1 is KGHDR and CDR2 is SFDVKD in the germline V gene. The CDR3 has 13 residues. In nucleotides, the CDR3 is TGTGCCACCAGTGATGGAAATTATCAGCCCCAGCATTTT. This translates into CATSDGNYQPQHF.

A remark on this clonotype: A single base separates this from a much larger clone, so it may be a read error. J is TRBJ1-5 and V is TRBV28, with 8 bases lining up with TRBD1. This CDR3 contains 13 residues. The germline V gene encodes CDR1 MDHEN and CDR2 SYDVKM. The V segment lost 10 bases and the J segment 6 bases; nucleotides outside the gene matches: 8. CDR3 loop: CAIETGARQPQHF. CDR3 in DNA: TGTGCCATTGAGACAGGGGCTCGTCAGCCCCAGCATTTT.

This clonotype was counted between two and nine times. In DNA form, the CDR3 reads TGCAGCGTTGCTACTTCTGGACAGATACTCACAGATACGCAGTATTTT. It specifies CSVATSGQILTDTQYF. The chain combines TRBV29-1 with TRBJ2-3, with TRBD1 as a possible D gene (6 bases). Germline CDR1 reads SQVTM; CDR2 reads ANQGSEA. The V end was cut by 4 bases, the J end by 2 bases, with 19 bases between. The CDR3 spans 16 residues.

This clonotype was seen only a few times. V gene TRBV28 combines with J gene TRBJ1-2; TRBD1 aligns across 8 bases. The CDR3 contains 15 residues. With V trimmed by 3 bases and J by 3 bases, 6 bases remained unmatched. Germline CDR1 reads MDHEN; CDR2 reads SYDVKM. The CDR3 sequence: CASSFWTGNDYGYTF. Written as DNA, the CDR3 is TGTGCCAGCAGTTTCTGGACAGGGAATGACTATGGCTACACCTTC.

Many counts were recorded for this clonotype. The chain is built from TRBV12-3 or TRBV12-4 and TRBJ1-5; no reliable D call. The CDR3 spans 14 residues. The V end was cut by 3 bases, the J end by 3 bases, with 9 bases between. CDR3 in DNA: TGTGCCAGCAGTTTTGACGGAAACAATCAGCCCCAGCATTTT. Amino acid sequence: CASSFDGNNQPQHF.

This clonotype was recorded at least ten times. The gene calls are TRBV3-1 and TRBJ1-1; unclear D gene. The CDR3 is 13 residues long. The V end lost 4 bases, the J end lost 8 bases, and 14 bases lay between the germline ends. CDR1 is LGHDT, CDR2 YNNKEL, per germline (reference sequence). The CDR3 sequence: CASSPRGSREAFF. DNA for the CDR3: TGTGCCAGCAGCCCCCGAGGTTCCCGAGAAGCTTTCTTT.

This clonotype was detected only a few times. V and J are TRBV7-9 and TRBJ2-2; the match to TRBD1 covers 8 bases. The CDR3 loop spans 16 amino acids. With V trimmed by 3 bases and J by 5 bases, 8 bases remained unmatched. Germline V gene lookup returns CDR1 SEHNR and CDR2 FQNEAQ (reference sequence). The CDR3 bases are TGTGCCAGCAGCTTGCGTACAGGGGGGCTAACCGGGGAGCTGTTTTTT. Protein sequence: CASSLRTGGLTGELFF. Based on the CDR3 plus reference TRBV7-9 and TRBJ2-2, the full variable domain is DTGVSQNPRHKITKRGQNVTFRCDPISEHNRLYWYRQTLGQGPEFLTYFQNEAQLEKSRLLSDRFSAERPKGSFSTLEIQRTEQGDSAMYLCASSLRTGGLTGELFFGEGSRLTVL.

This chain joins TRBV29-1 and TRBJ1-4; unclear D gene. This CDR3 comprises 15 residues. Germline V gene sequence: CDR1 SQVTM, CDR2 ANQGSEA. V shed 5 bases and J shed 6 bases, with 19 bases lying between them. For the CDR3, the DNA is TGCAGCGTTTCAACCCCACAGAATCTCGATGAAAAACTGTTTTTT. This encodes CSVSTPQNLDEKLFF.

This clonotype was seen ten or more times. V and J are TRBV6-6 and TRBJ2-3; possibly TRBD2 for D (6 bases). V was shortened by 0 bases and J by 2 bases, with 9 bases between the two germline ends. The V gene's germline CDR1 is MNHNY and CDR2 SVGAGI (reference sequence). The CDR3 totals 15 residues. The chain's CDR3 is CASSYSSGHTDTQYF. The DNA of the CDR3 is TGTGCCAGCAGTTACTCTAGCGGACACACAGATACGCAGTATTTT.

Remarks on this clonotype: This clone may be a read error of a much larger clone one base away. The CDR3 sequence: CASSVRADTQYF. In nucleotides, the CDR3 is TGTGCCAGCAGCGTCAGGGCAGATACGCAGTATTTT. V gene TRBV7-2 combines with J gene TRBJ2-3; weak D call: TRBD1 (5 bases). This CDR3 spans 12 amino acids. Trimming took 5 bases from V and 4 from J, leaving 7 bases between them. The V gene's germline CDR1 is SGHTA and CDR2 FQGNSA.

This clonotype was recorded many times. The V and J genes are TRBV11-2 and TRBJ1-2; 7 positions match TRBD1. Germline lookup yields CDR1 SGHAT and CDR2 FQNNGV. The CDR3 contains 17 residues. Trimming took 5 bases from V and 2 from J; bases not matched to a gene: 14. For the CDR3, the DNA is TGTGCCAGCAGCCCCGCGCCGGGACAGCCTTTCAACTATGGCTACACCTTC. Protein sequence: CASSPAPGQPFNYGYTF.

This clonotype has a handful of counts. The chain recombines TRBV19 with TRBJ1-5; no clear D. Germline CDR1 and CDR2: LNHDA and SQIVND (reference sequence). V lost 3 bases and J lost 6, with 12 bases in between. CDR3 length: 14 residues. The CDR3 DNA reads TGTGCCAGTAGTATCCTGGGATATGGTCAGCCCCAGCATTTT. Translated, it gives CASSILGYGQPQHF.

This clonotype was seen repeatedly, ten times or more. CDR3 bases: TGCGCCAGCAGCTTGGCCCGACCGACGACAGGGGTGTTCTATGGCTACACCTTC. This sequence encodes CASSLARPTTGVFYGYTF. This chain joins TRBV5-1 and TRBJ1-2; 8 nucleotides line up with TRBD1. V was clipped by 0 bases and J by 4 bases; unmatched bases: 14. The CDR3 loop spans 18 amino acids. The V gene's germline CDR1 is SGHRS and CDR2 YFSETQ.

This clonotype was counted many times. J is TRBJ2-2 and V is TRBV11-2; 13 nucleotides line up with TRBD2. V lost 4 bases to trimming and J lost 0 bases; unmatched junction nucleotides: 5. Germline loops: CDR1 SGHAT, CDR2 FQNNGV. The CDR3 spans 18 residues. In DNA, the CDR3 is TGTGCCAGCAGCTGGTCCGGGACTAGCGGGACGAACACCGGGGAGCTGTTTTTT. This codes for CASSWSGTSGTNTGELFF.

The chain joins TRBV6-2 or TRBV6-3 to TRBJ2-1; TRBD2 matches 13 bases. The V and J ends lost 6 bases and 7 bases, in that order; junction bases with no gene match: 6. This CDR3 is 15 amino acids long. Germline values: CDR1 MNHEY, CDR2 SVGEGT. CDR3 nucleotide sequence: TGTGCCAGCAGGACTAGCGGGGGGTCTTCTAATGAGCAGTTCTTC. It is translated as CASRTSGGSSNEQFF.

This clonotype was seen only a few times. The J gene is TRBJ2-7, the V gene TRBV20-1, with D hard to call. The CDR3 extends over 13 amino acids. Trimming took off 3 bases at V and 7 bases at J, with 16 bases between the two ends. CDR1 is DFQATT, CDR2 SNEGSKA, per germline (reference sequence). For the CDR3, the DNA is TGCAGTGCTAGCCCCCTCAGTACTGGTGAGCAGTACTTC. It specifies CSASPLSTGEQYF.

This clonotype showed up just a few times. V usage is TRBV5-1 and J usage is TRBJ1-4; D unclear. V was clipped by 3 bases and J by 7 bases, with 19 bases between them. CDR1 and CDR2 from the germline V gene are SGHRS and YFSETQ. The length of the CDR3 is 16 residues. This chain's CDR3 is CASSSLGSARGEKLFF. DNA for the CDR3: TGCGCCAGCAGCTCCCTTGGTTCAGCCCGCGGTGAAAAACTGTTTTTT.

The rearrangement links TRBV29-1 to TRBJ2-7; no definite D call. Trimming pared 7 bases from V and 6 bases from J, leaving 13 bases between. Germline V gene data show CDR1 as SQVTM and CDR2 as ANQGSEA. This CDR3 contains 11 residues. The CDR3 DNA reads TGCAGCGCTGGATCAAGTCGCGAGCAGTACTTC. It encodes CSAGSSREQYF.